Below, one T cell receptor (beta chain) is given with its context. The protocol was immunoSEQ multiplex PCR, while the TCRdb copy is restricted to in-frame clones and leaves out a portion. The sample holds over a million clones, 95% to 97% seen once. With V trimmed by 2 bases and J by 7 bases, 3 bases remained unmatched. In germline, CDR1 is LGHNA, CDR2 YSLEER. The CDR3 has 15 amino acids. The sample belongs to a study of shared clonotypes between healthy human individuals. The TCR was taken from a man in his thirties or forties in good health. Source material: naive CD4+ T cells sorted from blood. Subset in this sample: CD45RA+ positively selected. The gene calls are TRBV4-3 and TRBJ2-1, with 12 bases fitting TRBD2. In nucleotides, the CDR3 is TGCGCCAGCAGCCAACTAGCGGGAGGGTGGAATGAGCAGTTCTTC. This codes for CASSQLAGGWNEQFF.